These 11 T cell receptor beta chains originate from one sample sequenced in a study of blood T cells in healthy people across ages (dated by TCRdb to the mid-2010s). Libraries were made using 5' RACE. Sequencing instrument: Illumina HiSeq 2500. A second about 7 to 12 cycle PCR used a sample-barcoded 5' primer and a J-beta primer mix. In TCRdb, the public reads were trimmed at Q25 with fastp and aligned with MiXCR, with productive beta chains retained. Identical CDR3 proteins give one entry, which carries the most common genes and DNA. The sample profile shows around 600,000 distinct CDR3 sequences; 45% to 55% of them were found once. Roughly 25% of the sample comes from the top ten. The sequenced material came from blood. The origin of the receptors is a man older than 75 in good health.

The chain combines TRBV5-1 with TRBJ2-7; 7 nucleotides match TRBD1. The CDR3 contains 14 residues. The germline CDR1 and CDR2 sequences are SGHRS and YFSETQ. V lost 1 base, J lost 5 bases, and 6 bases stayed unmatched. CDR3 sequence (DNA): TGCGCCAGCAGCTTGCGGACAGGCACCCACGAGCAGTACTTC. Translating gives CASSLRTGTHEQYF. The whole variable domain, filled in from reference TRBV5-1 and TRBJ2-7, reads KAGVTQTPRYLIKTRGQQVTLSCSPISGHRSVSWYQQTPGQGLQFLFEYFSETQRNKGNFPGRFSGRQFSNSRSEMNVSTLELGDSALYLCASSLRTGTHEQYFGPGTRLTVT.

The chain has TRBV7-2 and TRBJ2-1, with D hard to call. The ends were cut back, 0 bases at V and 15 bases at J, with 18 bases in the middle. Germline V CDR1 and CDR2: SGHTA, FQGNSA. The CDR3 totals 14 residues. The CDR3 region has the DNA TGTGCCAGCAGCTTAGCCCCTGGCGCCTTCTCGCTGTTCTTC. This gives the protein CASSLAPGAFSLFF.

In its sample, this clonotype was seen a few times. For the CDR3, the DNA is TGCAGTGCCCTGCGGGAGGTCAACGACGAGCAGTACTTC. It is translated as CSALREVNDEQYF. The chain couples TRBV20-1 to TRBJ2-7; 8 bases map to TRBD2. V shed 6 bases and J 5 bases; nucleotides not matched to a gene: 9. CDR1 DFQATT and CDR2 SNEGSKA come from the germline V gene (reference sequence). The CDR3 is made up of 13 amino acids.

The V call is TRBV5-1, the J call TRBJ1-2; 8 bases agree with TRBD1. Trimming took 4 bases from V and 4 from J; bases not matched to a gene: 6. The CDR3 is 14 amino acids. Germline values: CDR1 SGHRS, CDR2 YFSETQ. The CDR3, as DNA: TGCGCCAGCAGCCAGACAGGGGACGGCTATGGCTACACCTTC. Its translation is CASSQTGDGYGYTF.

The chain is built from TRBV6-2 or TRBV6-3 and TRBJ1-5; D not certain. Germline V gene data show CDR1 as MNHEY and CDR2 as SVGEGT. The CDR3 runs to 13 residues. V was cut by 6 bases and J by 5 bases, with 11 bases left in between. As DNA, the CDR3 is TGTGCCAGCAGGCTCAGCGATCATCAGCCCCAGCATTTT. This sequence encodes CASRLSDHQPQHF.

V and J are TRBV12-3 or TRBV12-4 and TRBJ2-3; 8 nucleotides line up with TRBD1. The CDR3 is 16 residues long. The ends lost 7 bases at V and 2 bases at J; junction bases unmatched: 11. CDR3 DNA: TGTGCCAGCACCCGACAGGGGATAGCGATCACAGATACGCAGTATTTT. Translating it yields CASTRQGIAITDTQYF.

This clonotype appeared a few times. This sequence may be a read error, since a much larger clone differs from it by one base. The chain couples TRBV6-6 to TRBJ2-5; possibly TRBD2 for D (5 bases). V lost 2 bases to trimming and J lost 4 bases, with 11 bases between them. The CDR3 is made up of 14 amino acids. CDR1 is MNHNY, CDR2 SVGAGI, per germline (reference sequence). The CDR3 here is CASSYAASSETQYF. The CDR3, as DNA: TGTGCCAGCAGTTACGCTGCTAGCTCAGAGACCCAGTACTTC.

This clonotype showed up many times. The chain carries TRBV6-6 and TRBJ2-3, with unresolved D. Germline V lookup: CDR1 MNHNY, CDR2 SVGAGI (reference sequence). CDR3 length: 13 residues. Trimming took off 5 bases at V and 3 bases at J, with 9 bases between the two ends. The CDR3 spells CASSTYGTDTQYF. The CDR3 region has the DNA TGTGCCAGCAGTACCTATGGTACAGATACGCAGTATTTT.

Notes on this clonotype: A much larger clone lies one base from this, so it may be a read error. The chain links TRBV28 to TRBJ2-7, with 8 bases aligning to TRBD1. This CDR3 contains 13 residues. The V segment lost 4 bases and the J segment 3 bases; nucleotides outside the gene matches: 2. Germline assignment: CDR1 MDHEN and CDR2 SYDVKM. This CDR3 reads CASSSGQDYEQYF. CDR3 DNA sequence: TGTGCCAGCAGTTCGGGACAGGACTACGAGCAGTACTTC.

The chain is built from TRBV20-1 and TRBJ2-5; 9 positions agree with TRBD2. The CDR3 covers 14 residues. The V gene end was trimmed by 3 bases and the J gene end by 2 bases; junction bases not matched to a gene: 4. Germline V lookup: CDR1 DFQATT, CDR2 SNEGSKA (reference sequence). CDR3 coding DNA: TGCAGTGCTAGCGGCGGGGGGGGACAAGAGACCCAGTACTTC. Its translation is CSASGGGGQETQYF.

V gene TRBV5-1 combines with J gene TRBJ1-1, with 11 bases fitting TRBD1. V dropped 6 bases and J dropped 4; count of bases not matched to a gene: 5. CDR1 and CDR2 from the germline V gene are SGHRS and YFSETQ. The CDR3 is 14 residues long. CDR3 coding DNA: TGCGCCAGCACTTCCGGGACAGGGGGCACTGAAGCTTTCTTT. It translates to CASTSGTGGTEAFF.